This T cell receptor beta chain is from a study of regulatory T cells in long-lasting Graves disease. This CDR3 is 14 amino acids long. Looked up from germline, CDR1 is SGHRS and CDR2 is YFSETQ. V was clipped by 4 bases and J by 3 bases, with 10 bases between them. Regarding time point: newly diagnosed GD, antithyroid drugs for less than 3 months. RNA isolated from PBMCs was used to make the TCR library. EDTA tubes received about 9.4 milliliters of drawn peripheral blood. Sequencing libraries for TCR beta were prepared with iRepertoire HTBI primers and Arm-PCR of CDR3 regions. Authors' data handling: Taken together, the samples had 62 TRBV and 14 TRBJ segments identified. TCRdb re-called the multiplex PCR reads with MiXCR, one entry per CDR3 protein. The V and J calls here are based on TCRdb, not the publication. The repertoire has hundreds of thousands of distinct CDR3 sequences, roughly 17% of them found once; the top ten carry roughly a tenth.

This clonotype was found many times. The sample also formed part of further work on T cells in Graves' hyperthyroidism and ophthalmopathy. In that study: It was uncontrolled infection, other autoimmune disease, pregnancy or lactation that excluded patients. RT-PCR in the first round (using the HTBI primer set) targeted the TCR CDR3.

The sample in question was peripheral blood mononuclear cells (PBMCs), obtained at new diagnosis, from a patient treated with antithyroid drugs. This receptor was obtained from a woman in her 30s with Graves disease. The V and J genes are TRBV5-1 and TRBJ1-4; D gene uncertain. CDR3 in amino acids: CASSPAEANEKLFF. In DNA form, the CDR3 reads TGCGCCAGCAGCCCGGCGGAAGCTAATGAAAAACTGTTTTTT.